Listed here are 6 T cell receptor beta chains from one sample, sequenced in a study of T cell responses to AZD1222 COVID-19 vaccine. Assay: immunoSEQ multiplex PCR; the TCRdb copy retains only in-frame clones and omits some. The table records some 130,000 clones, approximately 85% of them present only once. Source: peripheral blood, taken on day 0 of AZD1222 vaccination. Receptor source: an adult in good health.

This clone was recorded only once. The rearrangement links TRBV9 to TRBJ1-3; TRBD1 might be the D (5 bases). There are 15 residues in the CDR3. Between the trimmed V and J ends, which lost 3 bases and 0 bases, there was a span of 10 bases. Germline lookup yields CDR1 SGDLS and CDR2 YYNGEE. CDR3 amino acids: CASSGRASSGNTIYF. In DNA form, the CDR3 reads TGTGCCAGCAGCGGCAGGGCGAGCTCTGGAAACACCATATATTTT.

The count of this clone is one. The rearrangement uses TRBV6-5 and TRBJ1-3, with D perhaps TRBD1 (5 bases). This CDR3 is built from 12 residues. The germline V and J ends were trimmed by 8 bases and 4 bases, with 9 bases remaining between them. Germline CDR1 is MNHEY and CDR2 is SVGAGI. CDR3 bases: TGTGCCAGCGAGGGGCTCGGAAACACCATATATTTT. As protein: CASEGLGNTIYF.

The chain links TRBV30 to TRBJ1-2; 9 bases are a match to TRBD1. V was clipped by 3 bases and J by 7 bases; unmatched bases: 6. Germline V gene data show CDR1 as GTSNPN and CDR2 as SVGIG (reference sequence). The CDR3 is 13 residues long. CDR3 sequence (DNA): TGTGCCTGGAGCCCCGGGACAGGGCTTGGCTACACCTTC. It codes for CAWSPGTGLGYTF.

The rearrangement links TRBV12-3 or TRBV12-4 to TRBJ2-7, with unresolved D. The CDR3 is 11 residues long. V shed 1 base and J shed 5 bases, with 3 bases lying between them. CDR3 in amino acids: CASSLDNEQYF. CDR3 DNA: TGTGCCAGCAGTTTAGACAACGAGCAGTACTTC.

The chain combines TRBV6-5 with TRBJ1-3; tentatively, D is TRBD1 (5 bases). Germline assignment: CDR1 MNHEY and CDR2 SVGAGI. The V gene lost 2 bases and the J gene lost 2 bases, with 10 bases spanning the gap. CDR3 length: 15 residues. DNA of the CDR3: TGTGCCAGCAGTTACAGAGGGGATACTGGAAACACCATATATTTT. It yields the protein CASSYRGDTGNTIYF.

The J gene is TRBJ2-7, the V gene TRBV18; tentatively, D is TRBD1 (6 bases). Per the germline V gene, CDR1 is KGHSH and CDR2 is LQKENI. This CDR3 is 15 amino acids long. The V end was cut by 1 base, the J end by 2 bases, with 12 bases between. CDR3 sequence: CASSPQGVSTYEQYF. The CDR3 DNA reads TGTGCCAGCTCACCACAGGGGGTGTCTACCTACGAGCAGTACTTC. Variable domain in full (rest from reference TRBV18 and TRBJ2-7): NAGVMQNPRHLVRRRGQEARLRCSPMKGHSHVYWYRQLPEEGLKFMVYLQKENIIDESGMPKERFSAEFPKEGPSILRIQQVVRGDSAAYFCASSPQGVSTYEQYFGPGTRLTVT.